The source of this TCR beta chain is a study of blood T cell repertoires in COVID-19. Study background: Acute-phase and convalescent COVID-19 samples originated in the United States, Italy and Spain. T cells, B-cell-depleted T cells, or PBMCs supplied cDNA or gDNA.

V was clipped by 6 bases and J by 5 bases; unmatched bases: 8. This CDR3 region has 15 residues. In germline, CDR1 is MNHEY, CDR2 SMNVEV (reference sequence). Original handling: Reference gene primer amplification yielded estimated nucleated cell counts. Assay: immunoSEQ multiplex PCR; the TCRdb copy retains only in-frame clones and omits some. The V and J calls and clone size are taken from that table; D and trimming were inferred from the DNA. The sample records some 220,000 clones, about 88% being singletons. The sample consisted of peripheral blood. V is TRBV27 and J is TRBJ2-3, with 10 bases aligning to TRBD2. This sequence originates from a man aged 45 to 65 who had recovered from COVID-19. CDR3 sequence: CASRYSGRLQDTQYF. CDR3 coding DNA: TGTGCCAGCAGGTATAGCGGGAGGCTGCAAGATACGCAGTATTTT.